This entry lists 10 T cell receptor beta chains sequenced from one sample in a study of blood T cell repertoires in COVID-19. TCRdb keeps only in-frame clones here, not all; method: immunoSEQ multiplex PCR. The top ten clones hold about an eighth of a sample with fewer than 200,000 clones, about 80% of them seen once. The sample comprised PBMCs or T cells enriched from blood (not recorded which). The receptors originated from a man between 45 and 60 years old who had recovered from COVID-19.

This clone was counted only a few times. This chain links TRBV7-9 with TRBJ1-4; unclear D gene. V lost 4 bases to trimming and J lost 0 bases, with 12 bases between them. The V gene's germline CDR1 is SEHNR and CDR2 FQNEAQ (reference sequence). The CDR3 sequence is 16 residues long. The CDR3 loop is CASSSEVEATNEKLFF. Written as DNA, the CDR3 is TGTGCCAGCAGCTCGGAAGTAGAGGCAACTAATGAAAAACTGTTTTTT.

The V and J genes are TRBV30 and TRBJ2-5, with D possibly TRBD2 on 6 matching bases. CDR1 GTSNPN and CDR2 SVGIG come from the germline V gene (reference sequence). The CDR3 is 15 amino acids. V dropped 4 bases and J dropped 5 bases, with 20 bases sitting between them. The CDR3 DNA sequence: TGTGCCTGGATTAACTTGGGACTGATCCCCGAGACCCAGTACTTC. This codes for CAWINLGLIPETQYF.

Note on this clone: Other DNA sequences in this specimen translate into the identical CDR3. The chain combines TRBV18 with TRBJ1-2; 7 bases line up with TRBD1. This CDR3 region has 13 residues. Germline CDR1 reads KGHSH; CDR2 reads LQKENI. Losses at the gene ends were 3 bases for V and 3 bases for J; bases not matched to a gene: 1. For the CDR3, the DNA is TGTGCCAGCTCACCGCAGGGGGACTATGGCTACACCTTC. Translation gives CASSPQGDYGYTF. Drawing the rest from reference TRBV18 and TRBJ1-2, the complete variable domain is NAGVMQNPRHLVRRRGQEARLRCSPMKGHSHVYWYRQLPEEGLKFMVYLQKENIIDESGMPKERFSAEFPKEGPSILRIQQVVRGDSAAYFCASSPQGDYGYTFGSGTRLTVV.

V usage is TRBV18 and J usage is TRBJ2-7, with a tentative D call TRBD2 (5 bases). Per the germline V gene, CDR1 is KGHSH and CDR2 is LQKENI. V was clipped by 6 bases and J by 4 bases, with 16 bases between them. The CDR3 sequence is 14 residues long. CDR3 sequence: CASSQQEGLYEQYF. For the CDR3, the DNA is TGTGCCAGCTCCCAACAAGAGGGCCTTTACGAGCAGTACTTC.

The rearrangement joins TRBV9 to TRBJ1-1; the match to TRBD1 covers 9 bases. CDR1 and CDR2 (germline): SGDLS, YYNGEE. This CDR3 has 15 amino acids. Trimming removed 1 base from V and 5 bases from J; junction bases left unmatched: 6. The CDR3 DNA is TGTGCCAGCAGCGTACGGGACAGGGTGGGTACTGAAGCTTTCTTT. Its protein is CASSVRDRVGTEAFF. The full variable domain, completed using reference TRBV9 and TRBJ1-1, is DSGVTQTPKHLITATGQRVTLRCSPRSGDLSVYWYQQSLDQGLQFLIQYYNGEERAKGNILERFSAQQFPDLHSELNLSSLELGDSALYFCASSVRDRVGTEAFFGQGTRLTVV.

V gene TRBV11-2 combines with J gene TRBJ1-2; no reliable D call. Germline V gives CDR1 SGHAT, CDR2 FQNNGV. The CDR3 loop spans 13 amino acids. The V end was cut by 1 base, the J end by 6 bases, with 9 bases between. Here the CDR3 DNA reads TGTGCCAGCAGCTTAGGACTGGCGGATGGCTACACCTTC. Its protein is CASSLGLADGYTF.

This clone came up many times. V gene TRBV12-3 or TRBV12-4 combines with J gene TRBJ1-2; D is unclear. V lost 3 bases and J 12 bases, leaving 11 bases between the germline ends. The CDR3 has 11 residues. CDR3 DNA sequence: TGTGCCAGCAGTTTTGAGGGTCCCCACACCTTC. This gives the protein CASSFEGPHTF.

This clone was counted once. The chain is built from TRBV19 and TRBJ1-1; D ambiguous. This CDR3 comprises 11 residues. Deletions cut 4 bases from V and 9 bases from J, with 9 bases between. From germline, CDR1 is LNHDA and CDR2 SQIVND (reference sequence). The CDR3 DNA follows: TGTGCCAGTAGTAGTCCAGACAAAGCTTTCTTT. It codes for CASSSPDKAFF.

The V gene is TRBV5-1, the J gene TRBJ1-6, with D unclear. The CDR3 has 15 amino acids. V was trimmed by 3 bases and J by 4 bases, leaving 11 bases between them. Germline CDR1 and CDR2: SGHRS and YFSETQ. The CDR3 protein is CASSSREIYNSPLHF. The DNA for the CDR3 is TGCGCCAGCAGCTCCCGGGAGATATATAATTCACCCCTCCACTTT.

The rearrangement links TRBV2 to TRBJ2-6, with a tentative D call TRBD1 (6 bases). CDR3 length: 15 amino acids. Germline V gene sequence: CDR1 SNHLY, CDR2 FYNNEI. V lost 6 bases to trimming and J lost 2 bases, with 11 bases between them. CDR3 protein: CASSPDRTGANVLTF. In DNA form, the CDR3 reads TGTGCCAGCAGCCCCGACAGGACTGGGGCCAACGTCCTGACTTTC.